This T cell receptor beta chain was sequenced during a study of blood T cell repertoires in COVID-19. In the study overall: Acute-phase and convalescent COVID-19 samples originated in the United States, Italy and Spain. The analysed material was cDNA or gDNA that came from T cells, B-cell-depleted T cells, or PBMCs.

This CDR3 has 14 residues. V lost 5 bases, J lost 5 bases, and 16 bases lay in between. Germline values: CDR1 LNHDA, CDR2 SQIVND (reference sequence). Produced via immunoSEQ multiplex PCR; TCRdb's table is partial and in-frame only. The data show 220,000 or so clones, about 85% seen once. The sequenced material came from peripheral blood. The TCR sequence derives from a man aged 25-45 years with active or convalescent COVID-19. The J gene is TRBJ2-7, the V gene TRBV19; D might be TRBD1 (6 bases). The CDR3 region is CASSPQGTTHEQYF. DNA for the CDR3: TGTGCCAGTAGTCCGCAGGGGACCACCCACGAGCAGTACTTC.